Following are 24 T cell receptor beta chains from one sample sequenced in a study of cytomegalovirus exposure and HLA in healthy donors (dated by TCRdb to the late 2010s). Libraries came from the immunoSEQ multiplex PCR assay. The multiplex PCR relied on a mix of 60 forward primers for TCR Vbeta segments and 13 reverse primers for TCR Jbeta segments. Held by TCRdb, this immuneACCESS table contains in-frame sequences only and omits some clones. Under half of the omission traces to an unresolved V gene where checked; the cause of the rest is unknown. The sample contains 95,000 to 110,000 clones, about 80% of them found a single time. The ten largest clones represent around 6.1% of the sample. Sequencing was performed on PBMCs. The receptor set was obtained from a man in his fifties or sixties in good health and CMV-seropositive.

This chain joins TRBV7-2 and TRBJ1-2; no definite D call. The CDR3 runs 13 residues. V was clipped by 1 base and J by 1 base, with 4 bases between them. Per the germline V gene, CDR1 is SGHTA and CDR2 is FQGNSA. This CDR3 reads CASSLDNNYGYTF. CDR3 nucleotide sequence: TGTGCCAGCAGCTTAGACAATAACTATGGCTACACCTTC.

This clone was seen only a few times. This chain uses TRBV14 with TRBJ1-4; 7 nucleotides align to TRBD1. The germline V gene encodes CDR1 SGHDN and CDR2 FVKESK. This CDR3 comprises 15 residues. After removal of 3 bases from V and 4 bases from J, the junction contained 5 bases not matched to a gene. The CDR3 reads CASSQGTAFNEKLFF. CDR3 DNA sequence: TGTGCCAGCAGCCAGGGGACAGCCTTTAATGAAAAACTGTTTTTT.

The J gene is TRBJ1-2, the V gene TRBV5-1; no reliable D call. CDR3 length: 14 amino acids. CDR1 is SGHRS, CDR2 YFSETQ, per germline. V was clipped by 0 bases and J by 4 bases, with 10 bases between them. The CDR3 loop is CASSLEVGVYGYTF. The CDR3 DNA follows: TGCGCCAGCAGCTTGGAGGTCGGGGTCTATGGCTACACCTTC.

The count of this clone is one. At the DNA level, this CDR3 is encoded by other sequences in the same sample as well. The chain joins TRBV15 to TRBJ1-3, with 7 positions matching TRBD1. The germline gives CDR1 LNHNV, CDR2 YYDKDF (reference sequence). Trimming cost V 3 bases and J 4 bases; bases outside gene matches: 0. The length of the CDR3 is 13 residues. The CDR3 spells CATSRDRGNTIYF. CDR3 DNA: TGTGCCACCAGCAGGGACAGGGGAAACACCATATATTTT. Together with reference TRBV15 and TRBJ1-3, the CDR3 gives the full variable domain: DAMVIQNPRYQVTQFGKPVTLSCSQTLNHNVMYWYQQKSSQAPKLLFHYYDKDFNNEADTPDNFQSRRPNTSFCFLDIRSPGLGDTAMYLCATSRDRGNTIYFGEGSWLTVV.

The CDR3 DNA follows: TGTGCCAGCAGCCCCACGTCGGGGAAGGCCTACGAGCAGTACTTC. This gives the protein CASSPTSGKAYEQYF. The genes are TRBV9 and TRBJ2-7; possible D gene TRBD2, 5 bases. Trimming removed 4 bases at V and 2 bases at J, with 16 bases between. The CDR3 sequence is 15 residues long. CDR1 SGDLS and CDR2 YYNGEE come from the germline V gene.

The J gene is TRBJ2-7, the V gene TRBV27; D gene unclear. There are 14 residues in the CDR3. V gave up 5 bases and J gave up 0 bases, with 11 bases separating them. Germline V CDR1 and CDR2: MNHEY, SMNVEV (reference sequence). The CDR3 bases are TGTGCCAGCAGTGGGCAGGTGAGCTCCTACGAGCAGTACTTC. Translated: CASSGQVSSYEQYF.

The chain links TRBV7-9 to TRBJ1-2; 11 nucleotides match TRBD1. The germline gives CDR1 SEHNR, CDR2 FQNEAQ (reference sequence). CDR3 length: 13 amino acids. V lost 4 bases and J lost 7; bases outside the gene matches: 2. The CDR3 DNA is TGTGCCAGCAGCTCGGACAGGGGGCTTGGCTACACCTTC. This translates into CASSSDRGLGYTF.

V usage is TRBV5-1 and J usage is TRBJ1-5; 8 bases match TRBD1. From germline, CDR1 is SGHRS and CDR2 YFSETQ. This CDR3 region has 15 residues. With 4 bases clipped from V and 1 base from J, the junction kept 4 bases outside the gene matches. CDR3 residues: CASSTGGQSNQPQHF. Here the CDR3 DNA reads TGCGCCAGCAGCACAGGGGGACAAAGCAATCAGCCCCAGCATTTT.

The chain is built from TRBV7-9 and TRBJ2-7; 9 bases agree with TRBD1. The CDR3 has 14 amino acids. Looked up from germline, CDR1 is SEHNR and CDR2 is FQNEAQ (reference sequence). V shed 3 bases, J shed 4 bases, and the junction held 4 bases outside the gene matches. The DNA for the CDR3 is TGTGCCAGCAGCTTGGGGACAGGGTCGTACGAGCAGTACTTC. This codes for CASSLGTGSYEQYF.

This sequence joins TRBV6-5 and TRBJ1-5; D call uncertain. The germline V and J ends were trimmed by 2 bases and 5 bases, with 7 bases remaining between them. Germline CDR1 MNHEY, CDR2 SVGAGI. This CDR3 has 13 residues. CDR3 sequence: CASSYGRDQPQHF. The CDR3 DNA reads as TGTGCCAGCAGTTACGGGCGCGATCAGCCCCAGCATTTT.

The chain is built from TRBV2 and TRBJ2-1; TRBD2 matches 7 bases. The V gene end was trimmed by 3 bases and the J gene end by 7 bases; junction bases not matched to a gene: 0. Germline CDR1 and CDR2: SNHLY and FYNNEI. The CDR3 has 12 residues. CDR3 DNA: TGTGCCAGCAGTGAGGGAGGGAATGAGCAGTTCTTC. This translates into CASSEGGNEQFF.

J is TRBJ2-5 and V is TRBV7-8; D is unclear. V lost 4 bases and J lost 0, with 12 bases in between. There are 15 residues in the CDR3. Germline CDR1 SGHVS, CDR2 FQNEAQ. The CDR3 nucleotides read TGTGCCAGCAGCTCTGCTAGTGGAAACCAAGAGACCCAGTACTTC. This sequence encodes CASSSASGNQETQYF.

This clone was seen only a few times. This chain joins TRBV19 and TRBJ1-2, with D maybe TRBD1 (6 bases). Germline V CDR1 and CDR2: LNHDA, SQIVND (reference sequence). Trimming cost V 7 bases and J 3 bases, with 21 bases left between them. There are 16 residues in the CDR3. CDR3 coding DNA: TGTGCCAGTACCCACTGGCCAGACGGACAGTACTATGGCTACACCTTC. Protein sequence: CASTHWPDGQYYGYTF. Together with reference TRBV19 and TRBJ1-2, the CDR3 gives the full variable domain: DGGITQSPKYLFRKEGQNVTLSCEQNLNHDAMYWYRQDPGQGLRLIYYSQIVNDFQKGDIAEGYSVSREKKESFPLTVTSAQKNPTAFYLCASTHWPDGQYYGYTFGSGTRLTVV.

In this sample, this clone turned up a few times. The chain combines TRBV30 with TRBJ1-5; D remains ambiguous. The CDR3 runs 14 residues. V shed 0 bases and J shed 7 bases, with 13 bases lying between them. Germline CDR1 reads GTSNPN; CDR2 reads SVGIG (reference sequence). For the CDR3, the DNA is TGTGCCTGGAGTGTACGGGGAAAAAGCCAGCCCCAGCATTTT. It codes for CAWSVRGKSQPQHF.

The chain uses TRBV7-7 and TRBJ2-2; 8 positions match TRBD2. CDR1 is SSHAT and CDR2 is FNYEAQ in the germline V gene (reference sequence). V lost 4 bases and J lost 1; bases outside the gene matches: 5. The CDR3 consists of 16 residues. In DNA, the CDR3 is TGTGCCAGCAGCTACGGGGGGGGGCGGAACACCGGGGAGCTGTTTTTT. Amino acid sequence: CASSYGGGRNTGELFF. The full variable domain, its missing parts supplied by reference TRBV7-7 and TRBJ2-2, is GAGVSQSPRYKVTKRGQDVTLRCDPISSHATLYWYQQALGQGPEFLTYFNYEAQPDKSGLPSDRFSAERPEGSISTLTIQRTEQRDSAMYRCASSYGGGRNTGELFFGEGSRLTVL.

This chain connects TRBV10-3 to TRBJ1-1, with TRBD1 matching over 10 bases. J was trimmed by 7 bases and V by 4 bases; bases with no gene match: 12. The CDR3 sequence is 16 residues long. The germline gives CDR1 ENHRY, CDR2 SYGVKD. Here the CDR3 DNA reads TGTGCCATCAGTGGGACCGGGACAGGGGCCGAGGGTGAAGCTTTCTTT. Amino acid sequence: CAISGTGTGAEGEAFF.

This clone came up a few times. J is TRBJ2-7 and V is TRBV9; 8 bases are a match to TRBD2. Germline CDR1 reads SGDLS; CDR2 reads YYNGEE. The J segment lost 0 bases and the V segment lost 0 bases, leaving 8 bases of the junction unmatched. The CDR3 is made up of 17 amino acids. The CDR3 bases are TGTGCCAGCAGCGTAGCTACCGGGGGGGCCGGCTCCTACGAGCAGTACTTC. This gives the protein CASSVATGGAGSYEQYF.

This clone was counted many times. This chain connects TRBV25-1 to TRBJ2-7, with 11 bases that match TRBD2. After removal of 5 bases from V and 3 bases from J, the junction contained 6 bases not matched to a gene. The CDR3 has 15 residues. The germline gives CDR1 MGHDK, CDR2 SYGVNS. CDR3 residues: CASSPRTSGYYEQYF. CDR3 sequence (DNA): TGTGCCAGCAGTCCGAGGACTAGCGGGTACTACGAGCAGTACTTC.

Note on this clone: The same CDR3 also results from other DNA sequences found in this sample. The CDR3 spells CASSLQETQYF. In DNA form, the CDR3 reads TGCGCCAGCAGCCTACAAGAGACCCAGTACTTC. The chain couples TRBV5-1 to TRBJ2-5; D is unresolved. With 4 bases removed from V and 2 bases from J, the gap between germline ends came to 3 bases. CDR3 length: 11 amino acids. Germline V lookup: CDR1 SGHRS, CDR2 YFSETQ.

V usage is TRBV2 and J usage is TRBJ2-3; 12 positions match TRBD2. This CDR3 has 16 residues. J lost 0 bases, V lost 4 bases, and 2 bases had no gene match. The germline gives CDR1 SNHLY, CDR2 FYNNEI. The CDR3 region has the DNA TGTGCCAGCAGTGGACTAGCGGGGGCTAGCACAGATACGCAGTATTTT. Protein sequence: CASSGLAGASTDTQYF.

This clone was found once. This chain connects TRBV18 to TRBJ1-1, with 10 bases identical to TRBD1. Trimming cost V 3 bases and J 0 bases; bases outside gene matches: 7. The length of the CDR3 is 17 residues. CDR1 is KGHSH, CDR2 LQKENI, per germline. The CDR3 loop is CASSPLGTGAMNTEAFF. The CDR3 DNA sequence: TGTGCCAGCTCACCCCTAGGGACAGGGGCCATGAACACTGAAGCTTTCTTT.

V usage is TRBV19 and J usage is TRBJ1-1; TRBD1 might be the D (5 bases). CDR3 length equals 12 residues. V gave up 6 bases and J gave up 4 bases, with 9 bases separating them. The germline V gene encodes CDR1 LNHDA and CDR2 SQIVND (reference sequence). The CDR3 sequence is CASSWGGTEAFF. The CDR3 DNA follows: TGTGCCAGTAGCTGGGGGGGCACTGAAGCTTTCTTT.

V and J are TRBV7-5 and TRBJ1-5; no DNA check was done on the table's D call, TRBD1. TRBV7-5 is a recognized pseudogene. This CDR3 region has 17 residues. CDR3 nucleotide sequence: TGTGTCAGAAGCGACCAAGGGGGCCTTTATAGCAATCAGCCCCAGCATTTT. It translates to CVRSDQGGLYSNQPQHF.

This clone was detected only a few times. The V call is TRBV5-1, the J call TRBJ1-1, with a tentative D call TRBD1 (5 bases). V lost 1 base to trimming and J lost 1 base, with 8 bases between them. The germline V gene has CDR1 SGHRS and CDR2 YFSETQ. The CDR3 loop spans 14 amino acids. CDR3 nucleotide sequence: TGCGCCAGCAGCTTGAGGAGGGGGAACACTGAAGCTTTCTTT. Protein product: CASSLRRGNTEAFF.